These T cell receptor beta chains were read from a single sample in a study of beta chain features in type 1 diabetes. Using immunoSEQ multiplex PCR, the repertoire was profiled, and TCRdb retains in-frame clones only, with some absent. The sample yields roughly 330,000 clones, approximately 9.9% seen once. The sequenced sample was naive CD4+ T cells from blood. Receptors were obtained from a young woman in good health. Both conserved end residues are part of each CDR3. D genes are given only for firm matches. Clone sizes are given selectively: once, few, many, or a class where the clone is expanded.

cdr3_nt cdr3_aa clone_size j_call d_call v_call
TGTGCCACGGCAAGGGGCGACAGTCCTAACTATGGCTACACCTTC CATARGDSPNYGYTF - TRBJ1-2 - TRBV18
TGCGCCAGCAGTCAAGAGGTACTAGCGGGAGGGCCCATGGCCTACAATGAGCAGTTCTTC CASSQEVLAGGPMAYNEQFF - TRBJ2-1 TRBD2 TRBV23-1
TGTGCCAGCAGTATGTCCGGGACTAGCGGGACCGATGAGCAGTTCTTC CASSMSGTSGTDEQFF - TRBJ2-1 TRBD2 TRBV28
TGTGCCAGCAGCCAGGGGTTTGGCTACACCTTC CASSQGFGYTF - TRBJ1-2 - TRBV6-5
TGTGCCAGCAGCGCGGGATACCCTAACGAAAAACTGTTTTTT CASSAGYPNEKLFF - TRBJ1-4 - TRBV5-5
TGCGCCAGCAGCCAAGATCAGGGTCAGCCCCAGCATTTT CASSQDQGQPQHF many TRBJ1-5 - TRBV4-3
TGTGCCAGCAGCTTGAGGGAGTCCGCAGATACGCAGTATTTT CASSLRESADTQYF few TRBJ2-3 - TRBV5-4
TGTGCCAGCAGCGCGAGACAGGGTTCCTACAATGAGCAGTTCTTC CASSARQGSYNEQFF few TRBJ2-1 TRBD1 TRBV7-2
TGTGCCAGCAGCTTGGCCCTAGTGGCCAGCAGCTCCTACAATGAGCAGTTCTTC CASSLALVASSSYNEQFF - TRBJ2-1 - TRBV5-4
TGTGCCAGCAGCCCCCCGGGGGATATCACAGATACGCAGTATTTT CASSPPGDITDTQYF - TRBJ2-3 - TRBV7-6
TGTGCCAGCATGCCCGAGCCGTATCCGATCTCCTACGAGCAGTACTTC CASMPEPYPISYEQYF - TRBJ2-7 - TRBV7-3
TGCGCCAGCAACCAGGGGGCGGGCACTGAAGCTTTCTTT CASNQGAGTEAFF - TRBJ1-1 TRBD1 TRBV5-1
TGTGCCAGCAGGAACCGGGACAGGGGGCGCGAGACCCAGTACTTC CASRNRDRGRETQYF few TRBJ2-5 TRBD1 TRBV6-6
TGTGCCATCAGCGAACGGACTAGCGGGAGTGACAATGAGCAGTTCTTC CAISERTSGSDNEQFF - TRBJ2-1 TRBD2 TRBV10-3
TGTGCCAGCAGCTCGGGACAGGGAGAGACCCAGTACTTC CASSSGQGETQYF few TRBJ2-5 TRBD1 TRBV7-2
TGTGCCAGCAGGGAGACAGGGAATCAGCCCCAGCATTTT CASRETGNQPQHF - TRBJ1-5 TRBD1 TRBV2
TGTGCCAGCAGCGTAACGAACGCAGTGGATACGCAGTATTTT CASSVTNAVDTQYF - TRBJ2-3 - TRBV9
TGTGCCAGCAGGTCACTAGCGGGAGGCCAAGAGACCCAGTACTTC CASRSLAGGQETQYF few TRBJ2-5 TRBD2 TRBV2
TGCGCCAGCAGCCAAGATTTGACTAGCGATGAGCAGTTCTTC CASSQDLTSDEQFF few TRBJ2-1 TRBD2 TRBV7-2
TGTGCCAGCAGCCTTAGAGCGGCGGAGAGTGAAGCTTTCTTT CASSLRAAESEAFF - TRBJ1-1 - TRBV7-9
TGCGCCAGCAGCCCCGGGACAGTGAACACTGAAGCTTTCTTT CASSPGTVNTEAFF - TRBJ1-1 TRBD1 TRBV5-1